The entry below gives a single TCR beta chain sequence along with its context. The data originate from a study of blood T cell repertoires in COVID-19. Study context: The origin of the acute and convalescent COVID-19 samples was the United States, Italy and Spain.

The CDR3 loop spans 13 amino acids. Trimming took 5 bases from V and 4 from J; bases not matched to a gene: 5. CDR1 and CDR2 from the germline V gene are MDHEN and SYDVKM. TCRdb's table, derived via immunoSEQ multiplex PCR, lists solely in-frame clones and lacks some. Found here are approximately 140,000 clones, 86% of them singletons; the top ten hold about 3.5%. This chain joins TRBV28 and TRBJ2-7; 7 nucleotides match TRBD2. Sequencing was carried out using peripheral blood. This clonotype was sampled from a man between 65 and 85 years old with acute or convalescent COVID-19. The CDR3 nucleotides are TGTGCCAGCAGTAGCGGGATGGGGTACGAGCAGTACTTC. It encodes CASSSGMGYEQYF.